These T cell receptor beta chains were read from a single sample in a study of neoadjuvant anti-PD-1 for oral cavity cancer. Generated by immunoSEQ multiplex PCR, the TCRdb table keeps only in-frame clones and is missing some. The sample yields more than 8,000 clones, around 60% seen once. The sample here was PBMCs, taken after nivolumab (anti-PD-1) treatment. The source of these receptors is a person aged 35-80 years with oral cavity squamous cell carcinoma. Both conserved end residues are part of each CDR3. Only some rows state a clone size, as once, few, many or a class for expanded clones.

size: -
J: TRBJ1-4
V: TRBV9
CDR3: CASSPHSTGLEEKLFF

size: -
J: TRBJ2-2
V: TRBV27
CDR3: CASSLRAGLELFF

size: -
J: TRBJ2-7
V: TRBV5-4
CDR3: CASSLDLYSYEQYF

size: -
J: TRBJ2-2
V: TRBV5-4
CDR3: CASSPETRRTGELFF

size: few
J: TRBJ1-2
V: TRBV6-5
CDR3: CASSSPQGTRGYTF

size: -
J: TRBJ2-3
V: TRBV10-1
CDR3: CASSRQGSDTQYF

size: -
J: TRBJ1-5
V: TRBV6-1
CDR3: CASSEAGKLNSNQPQHF

size: few
J: TRBJ2-5
V: TRBV6-1
CDR3: CASSELAGGQETQYF

size: few
J: TRBJ1-2
V: TRBV28
CDR3: CASSLTGANYGYTF

size: -
J: TRBJ2-1
V: TRBV7-2
CDR3: CASRPPSRVGEFF

size: -
J: TRBJ1-2
V: TRBV5-1
CDR3: CASSLTDHYGYTF

size: -
J: TRBJ1-1
V: TRBV4-1
CDR3: CASSQERTLNTEAFF

size: -
J: TRBJ2-5
V: TRBV7-9
CDR3: CASSAYRAGETQYF

size: -
J: TRBJ2-3
V: TRBV4-1
CDR3: CASSQEDGKLAGSTDTQYF

size: -
J: TRBJ1-2
V: TRBV28
CDR3: CASSSDSSTSGGYTF

size: few
J: TRBJ1-1
V: TRBV7-9
CDR3: CASSLESGNTEAFF

size: -
J: TRBJ1-2
V: TRBV2
CDR3: CASMGRDSPNYGYTF

size: -
J: TRBJ1-5
V: TRBV7-9
CDR3: CASSLTGNQPQHF

size: -
J: TRBJ1-6
V: TRBV7-9
CDR3: CASSLAPGLNSPLHF

size: -
J: TRBJ2-7
V: TRBV10-2
CDR3: CASSEELRGLRYEQYF

size: -
J: TRBJ1-4
V: TRBV9
CDR3: CASSVGSTNEKLFF

size: medium-sized
J: TRBJ1-2
V: TRBV2
CDR3: CASRRGGLNYGYTF

size: -
J: TRBJ1-2
V: TRBV5-1
CDR3: CASSLGRSALYGYTF

size: few
J: TRBJ1-2
V: TRBV5-4
CDR3: CASSLAGGNGYTF

size: -
J: TRBJ1-6
V: TRBV27
CDR3: CASQGAPGVSGSPLHF

size: -
J: TRBJ2-5
V: TRBV5-1
CDR3: CASSSGGIRKETQYF

size: -
J: TRBJ2-6
V: TRBV11-2
CDR3: CASSFTGKSGANVLTF

size: -
J: TRBJ2-3
V: TRBV19
CDR3: CASSPLGGGAGDTQYF

size: -
J: TRBJ1-3
V: TRBV5-6
CDR3: CASSPDRGIGNTIYF

size: -
J: TRBJ2-1
V: TRBV5-1
CDR3: CASSFRAGKQFF

size: -
J: TRBJ1-2
V: TRBV21-1
CDR3: CASNLFGRAYLLNYGYTF

size: once
J: TRBJ2-3
V: TRBV4-1
CDR3: CASSRETGADTQYF